The present T cell receptor beta chain was sequenced within a study of T-cell memory formation after mild COVID-19. Across the whole study: Largely, TCR clusters stayed within a single donor. Study-level results: Pre-infection memory contained some responding clones, which suggested that cross-reactive memory had joined. Second-wave clones with a day 37 peak had unconfirmed SARS-CoV-2 specificity.

Germline values: CDR1 SGHAT, CDR2 FQNNGV. The V and J ends lost 5 bases and 4 bases, in that order; junction bases with no gene match: 11. The CDR3 length is 18 residues. UMIs and sample barcodes were carried by the TCR alpha and TCR beta cDNA libraries that 5'RACE produced using constant-segment primers. In TCRdb, the 5' RACE reads were re-called with MiXCR into one record per CDR3 protein. The data show about 90,000 distinct CDR3 sequences, with approximately 13% seen just once and about 29% held by the top ten. This clonotype was detected only a few times. Antigen unknown. The V and J genes are TRBV11-2 and TRBJ2-1; 13 positions match TRBD2. The sequencing sample was made of PBMCs or a T cell subset sorted from them (not recorded which). The TCR originated in an adult woman who had mild COVID-19 (a few samples of this study predate the infection). Cell type and time point are not known. The CDR3: CASSDTLAGGRRYNEQFF. CDR3 sequence (DNA): TGTGCCAGCAGCGACACACTAGCGGGGGGGAGGAGGTACAATGAGCAGTTCTTC.